Shown below are 5 T cell receptor beta chains from a single sample sequenced in a study of shared T cell receptors in the human thymus. Produced via immunoSEQ multiplex PCR; TCRdb's table is partial and in-frame only. Of roughly 710,000 clones in the sample, around 85% were seen once. The sample also formed part of further work on human thymus T cells.

Sequencing used thymocytes. The source is a girl in the first two years of life with a congenital heart defect.

The rearrangement links TRBV4-2 to TRBJ2-7, with D possibly TRBD1 on 7 matching bases. The CDR3 consists of 15 residues. Trimming pared 3 bases from V and 4 bases from J, leaving 16 bases between. Germline V gene sequence: CDR1 LGHNA, CDR2 YNFKEQ. CDR3 coding DNA: TGTGCCAGCAGCCATCGACAGGGAGGCCAATACGAGCAGTACTTC. The encoded protein is CASSHRQGGQYEQYF.

This clone appeared a single time. V and J are TRBV7-8 and TRBJ1-6; D possibly corresponds to TRBD1 (6 bases). Germline loops: CDR1 SGHVS, CDR2 FQNEAQ. The CDR3 has 18 residues. Trimming removed 1 base from V and 0 bases from J, with 13 bases in between. The CDR3 region is CASSLGRGLSSYNSPLHF. The CDR3, as DNA: TGTGCCAGCAGCTTAGGCAGGGGCTTGAGCTCCTATAATTCACCCCTCCACTTT.

V gene TRBV27 combines with J gene TRBJ1-6; perhaps TRBD1 as D (5 bases). Trimming took off 8 bases at V and 6 bases at J, with 17 bases between the two ends. CDR1 MNHEY and CDR2 SMNVEV come from the germline V gene (reference sequence). This CDR3 contains 15 residues. The CDR3 coding sequence is TGTGCCAGCGGGGCTTTTGGCCCCTTTAATTCACCCCTCCACTTT. Protein product: CASGAFGPFNSPLHF.

About this clone: The junction does not match germline at one end; this may be a read error. V gene TRBV15 combines with J gene TRBJ1-5; D uncertain. In germline, CDR1 is LNHNV, CDR2 YYDKDF (reference sequence). This CDR3 has 15 amino acids. CDR3 bases: TGTGCCACCAGCAGAGATACCTATAGCAATCAGCTCCAGCATTTT. Its translation: CATSRDTYSNQLQHF.

This chain uses TRBV4-1 with TRBJ1-2; D is possibly TRBD1 (6 bases). The CDR3 extends over 17 amino acids. Germline V CDR1 and CDR2: MGHRA, YSYEKL. Trimming shortened V by 1 base and J by 1 base, and 16 bases separated the two germline ends. CDR3 amino acids: CASSQVLTGHLNYGYTF. The CDR3 DNA reads as TGCGCCAGCAGCCAAGTCCTAACGGGACACCTTAACTATGGCTACACCTTC.